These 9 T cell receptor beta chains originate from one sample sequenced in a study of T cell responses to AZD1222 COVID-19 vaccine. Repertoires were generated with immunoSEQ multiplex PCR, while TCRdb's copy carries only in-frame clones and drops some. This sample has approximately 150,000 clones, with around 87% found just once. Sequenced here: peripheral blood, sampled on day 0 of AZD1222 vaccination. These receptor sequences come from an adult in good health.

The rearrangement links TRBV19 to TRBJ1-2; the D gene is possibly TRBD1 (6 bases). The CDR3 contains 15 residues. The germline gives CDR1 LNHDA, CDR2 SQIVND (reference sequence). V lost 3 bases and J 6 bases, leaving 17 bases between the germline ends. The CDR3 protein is CASSIPGARLDGYTF. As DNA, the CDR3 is TGTGCCAGTAGTATCCCGGGGGCGAGGTTGGATGGCTACACCTTC.

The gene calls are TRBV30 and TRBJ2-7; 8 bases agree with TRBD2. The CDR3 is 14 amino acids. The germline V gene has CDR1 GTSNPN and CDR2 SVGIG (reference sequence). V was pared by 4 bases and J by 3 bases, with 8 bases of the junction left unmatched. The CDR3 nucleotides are TGTGCCTGGAACCCCTTGCGGGGGGACTACGAGCAGTACTTC. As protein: CAWNPLRGDYEQYF.

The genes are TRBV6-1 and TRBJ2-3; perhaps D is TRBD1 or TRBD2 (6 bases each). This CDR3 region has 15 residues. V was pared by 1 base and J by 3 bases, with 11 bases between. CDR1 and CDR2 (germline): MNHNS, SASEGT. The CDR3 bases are TGTGCCAGCAGTGAAGAGTGGAGGGGGACAGATACGCAGTATTTT. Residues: CASSEEWRGTDTQYF.

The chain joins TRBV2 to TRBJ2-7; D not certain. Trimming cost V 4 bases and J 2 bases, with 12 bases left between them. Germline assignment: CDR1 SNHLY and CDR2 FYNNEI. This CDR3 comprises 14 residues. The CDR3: CASSVRTVTYEQYF. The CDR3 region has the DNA TGTGCCAGCAGTGTACGGACGGTGACCTACGAGCAGTACTTC.

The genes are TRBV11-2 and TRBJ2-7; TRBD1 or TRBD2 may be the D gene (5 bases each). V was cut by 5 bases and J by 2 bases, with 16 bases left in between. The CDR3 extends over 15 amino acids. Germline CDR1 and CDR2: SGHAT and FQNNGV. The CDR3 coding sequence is TGTGCCAGCAGCACCGATTGGGGGATGCCCTACGAGCAGTACTTC. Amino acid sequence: CASSTDWGMPYEQYF.

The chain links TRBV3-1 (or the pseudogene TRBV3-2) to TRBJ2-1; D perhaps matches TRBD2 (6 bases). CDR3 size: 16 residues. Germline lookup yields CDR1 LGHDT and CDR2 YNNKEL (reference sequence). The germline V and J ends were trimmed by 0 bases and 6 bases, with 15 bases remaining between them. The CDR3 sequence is CASSQDRGAMTNEQFF. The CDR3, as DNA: TGTGCCAGCAGCCAAGACCGCGGGGCAATGACCAATGAGCAGTTCTTC.

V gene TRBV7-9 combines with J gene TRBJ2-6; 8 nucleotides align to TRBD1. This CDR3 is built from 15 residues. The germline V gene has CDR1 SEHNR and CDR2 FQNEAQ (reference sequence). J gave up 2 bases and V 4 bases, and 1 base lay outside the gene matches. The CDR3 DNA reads TGTGCCAGCAGCTCGACAGGGGCTGGGGCCAACGTCCTGACTTTC. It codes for CASSSTGAGANVLTF.

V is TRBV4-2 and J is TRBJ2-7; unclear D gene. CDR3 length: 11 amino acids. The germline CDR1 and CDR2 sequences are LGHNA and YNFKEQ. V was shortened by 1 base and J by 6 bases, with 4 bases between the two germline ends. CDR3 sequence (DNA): TGTGCCAGCAGCCAAGGGCTCGAGCAGTACTTC. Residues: CASSQGLEQYF.

This chain's CDR3 is CASSQASSSNQPQHF. The DNA for the CDR3 is TGTGCCAGCAGCCAAGCCAGTTCGAGCAATCAGCCCCAGCATTTT. The chain combines TRBV3-1 (or the pseudogene TRBV3-2) with TRBJ1-5; D is unclear. The germline gives CDR1 LGHDT, CDR2 YNNKEL (reference sequence). The length of the CDR3 is 15 residues. Between the trimmed V and J ends, which lost 1 base and 1 base, there was a span of 8 bases.